Below, 7 T cell receptor beta chains from the same sample are listed, as sequenced in a study of blood T cells in healthy people across ages. The use of a sample-barcoded 5' primer and a J-beta primer mix characterized a second PCR of roughly 7 to 11 cycles. From the 5' RACE reads, TCRdb called clonotypes with MiXCR, one entry per CDR3 protein. This sample has approximately 780,000 distinct CDR3 sequences; roughly 25% occur once, and the top ten carry 3%. The same data also contributed to another study, on T cells of mothers and their children.

Sequencing was done on a sample of blood. The receptors stem from a boy aged 5-17 years in good health.

This clonotype was seen a few times. This chain joins TRBV5-1 and TRBJ2-2; unclear D gene. Germline V lookup: CDR1 SGHRS, CDR2 YFSETQ. Trimming removed 7 bases from V and 1 base from J, with 11 bases in between. The CDR3 sequence is 14 residues long. As DNA, the CDR3 is TGCGCCAGCGGACCAATGGGGAACACCGGGGAGCTGTTTTTT. Its protein product is CASGPMGNTGELFF.

The rearrangement uses TRBV4-1 and TRBJ2-5, with D possibly matching TRBD2 (5 bases). TRBJ2-7 matches the DNA end more closely, so the J call is doubtful. CDR1 and CDR2 from the germline V gene are MGHRA and YSYEKL. CDR3 length equals 15 residues. The CDR3 protein is CASSRLRWALYEQYF. In nucleotides, the CDR3 is TGCGCCAGCAGCCGACTAAGATGGGCCCTCTACGAGCAGTACTTC.

The sample holds one count of this clonotype. The V gene is TRBV12-3 or TRBV12-4, the J gene TRBJ2-7; 8 nucleotides match TRBD1. The CDR3 loop spans 15 amino acids. J was trimmed by 1 base and V by 4 bases; bases with no gene match: 6. CDR3 in DNA: TGTGCCAGCAGTTCCCACGGACAGGGATCCTACGAGCAGTACTTC. It encodes CASSSHGQGSYEQYF.

In this sample, this clonotype turned up a few times. The V gene is TRBV5-1, the J gene TRBJ2-7; D gene ambiguous. The CDR3 has 15 amino acids. V lost 0 bases to trimming and J lost 2 bases, with 12 bases between them. Germline loops: CDR1 SGHRS, CDR2 YFSETQ. Here the CDR3 reads CASSLGGPVPYEQYF. DNA of the CDR3: TGCGCCAGCAGCTTGGGAGGTCCCGTCCCCTACGAGCAGTACTTC.

This clonotype has more than one count but fewer than ten. The chain couples TRBV4-1 to TRBJ2-5, with D possibly matching TRBD2 (5 bases). The closer fit of TRBJ2-1 to the DNA end suggests the J call may be wrong. There are 14 residues in the CDR3. Germline CDR1 reads MGHRA; CDR2 reads YSYEKL. DNA for the CDR3: TGCGCCAGCAGCCAAGAGGGAGAGTACAATGAGCAGTTCTTC. It codes for CASSQEGEYNEQFF.

V gene TRBV10-3 combines with J gene TRBJ1-2, with 7 positions matching TRBD1. V dropped 6 bases and J dropped 0; count of bases not matched to a gene: 4. The CDR3 covers 14 residues. From germline, CDR1 is ENHRY and CDR2 SYGVKD. The CDR3: CAIREQGPNYGYTF. CDR3 in DNA: TGTGCCATCAGGGAACAGGGGCCTAACTATGGCTACACCTTC.

This clonotype was found a few times. The chain recombines TRBV9 with TRBJ1-1, with D maybe TRBD1 (6 bases). The CDR3 contains 16 residues. V dropped 2 bases and J dropped 0 bases, with 14 bases sitting between them. Per the germline V gene, CDR1 is SGDLS and CDR2 is YYNGEE. CDR3 DNA: TGTGCCAGCAGCGTTGACGAGGGGGTGCTGAACACTGAAGCTTTCTTT. Its translation is CASSVDEGVLNTEAFF.